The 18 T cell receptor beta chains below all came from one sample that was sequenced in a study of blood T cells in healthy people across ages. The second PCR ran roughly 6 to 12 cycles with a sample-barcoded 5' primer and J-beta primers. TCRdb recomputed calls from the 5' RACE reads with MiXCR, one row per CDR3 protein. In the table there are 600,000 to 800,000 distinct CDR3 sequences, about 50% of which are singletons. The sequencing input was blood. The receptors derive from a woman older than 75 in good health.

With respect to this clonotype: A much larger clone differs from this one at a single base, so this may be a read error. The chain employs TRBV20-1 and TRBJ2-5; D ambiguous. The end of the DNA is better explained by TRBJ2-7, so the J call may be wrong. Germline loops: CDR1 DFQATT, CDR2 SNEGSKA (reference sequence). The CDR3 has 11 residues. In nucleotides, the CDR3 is TGCAATGCTAGACGTTCCCCCGAGCAGTACTTC. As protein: CNARRSPEQYF.

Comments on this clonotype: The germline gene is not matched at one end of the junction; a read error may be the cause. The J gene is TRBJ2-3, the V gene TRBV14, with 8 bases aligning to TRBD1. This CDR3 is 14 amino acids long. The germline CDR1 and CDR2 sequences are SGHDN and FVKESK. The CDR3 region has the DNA TGTGCCAGTAGCCAAGGACAGGGTGGGGATACGCAGTATTTT. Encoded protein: CASSQGQGGDTQYF.

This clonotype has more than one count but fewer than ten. The CDR3 DNA is TGTGCCAGCAGCCAGGTCCTAGTCTCCTACAATGAGCAGTTCTTC. It translates to CASSQVLVSYNEQFF. The chain carries TRBV3-1 and TRBJ2-1; D is unclear. The V gene lost 3 bases and the J gene lost 0 bases, with 9 bases spanning the gap. In germline, CDR1 is LGHDT, CDR2 YNNKEL (reference sequence). The CDR3 contains 15 residues.

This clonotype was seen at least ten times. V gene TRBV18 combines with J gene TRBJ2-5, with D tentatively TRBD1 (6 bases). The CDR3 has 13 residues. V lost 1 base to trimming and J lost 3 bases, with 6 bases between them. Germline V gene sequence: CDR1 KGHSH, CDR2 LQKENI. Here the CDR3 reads CASSPRTEETQYF. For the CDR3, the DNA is TGTGCCAGCTCACCACGGACAGAAGAGACCCAGTACTTC.

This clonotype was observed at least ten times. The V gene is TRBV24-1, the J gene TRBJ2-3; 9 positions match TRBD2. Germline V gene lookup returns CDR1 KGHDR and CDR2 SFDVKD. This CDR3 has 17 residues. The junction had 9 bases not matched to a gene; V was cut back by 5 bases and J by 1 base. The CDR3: CATSAPIAGAGTDTQYF. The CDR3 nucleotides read TGTGCCACCAGTGCCCCAATAGCGGGGGCCGGCACAGATACGCAGTATTTT.

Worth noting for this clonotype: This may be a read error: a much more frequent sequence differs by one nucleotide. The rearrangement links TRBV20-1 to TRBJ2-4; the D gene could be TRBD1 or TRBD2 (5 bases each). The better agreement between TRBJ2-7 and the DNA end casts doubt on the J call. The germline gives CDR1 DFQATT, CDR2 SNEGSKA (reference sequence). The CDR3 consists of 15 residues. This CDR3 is CSARVGAGSSYEQYF. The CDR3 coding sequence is TGCAGTGCTAGAGTCGGGGCAGGTAGCTCCTACGAGCAGTACTTC.

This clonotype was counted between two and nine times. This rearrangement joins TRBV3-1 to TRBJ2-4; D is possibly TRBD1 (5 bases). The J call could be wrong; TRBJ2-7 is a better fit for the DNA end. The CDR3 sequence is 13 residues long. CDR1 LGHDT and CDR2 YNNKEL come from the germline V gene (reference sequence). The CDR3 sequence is CASSQEGRAEQYF. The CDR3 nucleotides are TGTGCCAGCAGCCAAGAAGGCAGGGCCGAGCAGTACTTC.

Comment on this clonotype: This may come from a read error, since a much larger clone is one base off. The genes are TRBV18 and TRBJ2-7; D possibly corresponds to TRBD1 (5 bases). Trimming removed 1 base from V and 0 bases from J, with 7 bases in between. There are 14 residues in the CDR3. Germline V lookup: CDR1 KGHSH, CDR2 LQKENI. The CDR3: CASSPRRASYEQYF. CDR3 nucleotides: TGTGCCAGCTCACCACGCAGGGCCTCCTACGAGCAGTACTTC.

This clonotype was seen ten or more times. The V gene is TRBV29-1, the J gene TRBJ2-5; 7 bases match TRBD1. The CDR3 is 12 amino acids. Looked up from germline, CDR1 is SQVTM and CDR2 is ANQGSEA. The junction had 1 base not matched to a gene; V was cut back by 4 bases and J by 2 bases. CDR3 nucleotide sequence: TGCAGCGTTGCGGGACAGCAAGAGACCCAGTACTTC. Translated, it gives CSVAGQQETQYF.

This CDR3 is CSVGGTGGDRETQYF. For the CDR3, the DNA is TGCAGCGTTGGAGGAACAGGGGGCGACCGAGAGACCCAGTACTTC. The rearrangement uses TRBV29-1 and TRBJ2-5, with 9 bases lining up with TRBD1. This CDR3 spans 15 amino acids. J lost 4 bases, V lost 4 bases, and 10 bases had no gene match. Germline CDR1 SQVTM, CDR2 ANQGSEA.

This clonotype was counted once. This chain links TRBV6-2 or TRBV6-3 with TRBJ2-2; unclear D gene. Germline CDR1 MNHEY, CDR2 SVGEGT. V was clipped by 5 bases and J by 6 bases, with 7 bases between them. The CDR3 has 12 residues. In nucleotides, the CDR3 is TGTGCCAGCAGTCCCCACGCCGGGGAGCTGTTTTTT. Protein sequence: CASSPHAGELFF.

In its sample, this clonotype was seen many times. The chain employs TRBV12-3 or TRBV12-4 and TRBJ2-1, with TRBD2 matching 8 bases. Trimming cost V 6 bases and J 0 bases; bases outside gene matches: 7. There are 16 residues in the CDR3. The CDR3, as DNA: TGTGCCAGCAGATATATAGCGGGAAGCTCCTACAATGAGCAGTTCTTC. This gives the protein CASRYIAGSSYNEQFF.

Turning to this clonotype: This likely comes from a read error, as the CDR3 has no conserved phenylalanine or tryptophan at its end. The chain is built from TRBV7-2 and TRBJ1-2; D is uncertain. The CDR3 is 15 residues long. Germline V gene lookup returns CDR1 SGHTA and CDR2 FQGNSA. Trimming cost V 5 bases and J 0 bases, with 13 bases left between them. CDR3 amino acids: CASSLGTASNYGYTL. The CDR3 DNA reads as TGTGCCAGCAGCCTAGGTACAGCCTCTAACTATGGCTACACCTTA.

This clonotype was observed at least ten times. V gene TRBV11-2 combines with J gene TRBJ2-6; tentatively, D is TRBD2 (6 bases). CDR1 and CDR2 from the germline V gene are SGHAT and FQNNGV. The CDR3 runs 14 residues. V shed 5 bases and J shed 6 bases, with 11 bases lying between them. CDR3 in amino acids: CASSRGLMANVLTF. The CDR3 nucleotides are TGTGCCAGCAGCAGGGGACTTATGGCCAACGTCCTGACTTTC.

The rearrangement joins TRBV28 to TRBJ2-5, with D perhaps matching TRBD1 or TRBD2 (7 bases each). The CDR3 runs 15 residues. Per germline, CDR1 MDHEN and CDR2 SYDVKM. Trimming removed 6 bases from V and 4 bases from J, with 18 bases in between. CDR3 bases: TGTGCCAGCAGGTCAGGGGGGGCGGCACCAGAGACCCAGTACTTC. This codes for CASRSGGAAPETQYF.

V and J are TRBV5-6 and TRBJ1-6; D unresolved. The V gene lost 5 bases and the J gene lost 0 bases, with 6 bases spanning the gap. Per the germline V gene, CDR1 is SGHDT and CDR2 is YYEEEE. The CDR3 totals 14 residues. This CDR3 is CASSHSSYNSPLHF. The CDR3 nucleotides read TGTGCCAGCAGTCACAGCTCCTATAATTCACCCCTCCACTTT.

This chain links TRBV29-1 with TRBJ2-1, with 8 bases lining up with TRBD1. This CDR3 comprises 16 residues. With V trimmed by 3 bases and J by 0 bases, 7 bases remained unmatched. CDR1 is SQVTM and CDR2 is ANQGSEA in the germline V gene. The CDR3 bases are TGCAGCGTTGATGGGGTTGGACAGGGCTCCTACAATGAGCAGTTCTTC. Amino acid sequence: CSVDGVGQGSYNEQFF.

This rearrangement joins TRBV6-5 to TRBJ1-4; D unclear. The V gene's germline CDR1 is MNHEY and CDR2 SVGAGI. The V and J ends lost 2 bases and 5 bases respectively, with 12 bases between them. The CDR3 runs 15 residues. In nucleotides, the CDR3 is TGTGCCAGCAGTTACAGGGCCGTGGTGAATGAAAAACTGTTTTTT. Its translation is CASSYRAVVNEKLFF.